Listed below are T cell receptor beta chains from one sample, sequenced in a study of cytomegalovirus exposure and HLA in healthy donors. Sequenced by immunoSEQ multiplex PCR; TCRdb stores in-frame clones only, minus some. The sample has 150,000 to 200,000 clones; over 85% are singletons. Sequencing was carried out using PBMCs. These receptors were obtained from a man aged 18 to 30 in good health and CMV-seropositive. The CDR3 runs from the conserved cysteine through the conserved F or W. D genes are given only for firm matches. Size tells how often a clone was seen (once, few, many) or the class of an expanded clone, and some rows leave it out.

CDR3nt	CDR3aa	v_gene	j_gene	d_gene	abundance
TGTGCCAGTAGTATCCTCAATGAGCAGTTCTTC	CASSILNEQFF	TRBV19	TRBJ2-1	.	.
TGTGCCAGCAGCCAAGGTCCCACTAGCGGGAGGTACAATGAGCAGTTCTTC	CASSQGPTSGRYNEQFF	TRBV14	TRBJ2-1	TRBD2	.
TGTGCCAGCAGAACACACCGGGACAGGGAAGTCTATGGCTACACCTTC	CASRTHRDREVYGYTF	TRBV2	TRBJ1-2	TRBD1	.
TGTGCCAGCAGCCCCCAGTTGACTAGCACGGCTTATGAGCAGTTCTTC	CASSPQLTSTAYEQFF	TRBV9	TRBJ2-1	TRBD2	.
TGTGCCAGTTCGCTTATACTAGACAACTACGAGCAGTACTTC	CASSLILDNYEQYF	TRBV6-1	TRBJ2-7	.	.
TGTGCCAGCAGCCCGGGACTAGCGGAGAACAATGAGCAGTTCTTC	CASSPGLAENNEQFF	TRBV5-4	TRBJ2-1	TRBD2	.
TGTGCCAGCAGCGTCGCGGGAGGGCCGACAGATACGCAGTATTTT	CASSVAGGPTDTQYF	TRBV9	TRBJ2-3	TRBD2	.
TGTGCCACCAGCAGAGAGGACCGGGACAGGATACCAGATACGCAGTATTTT	CATSREDRDRIPDTQYF	TRBV15	TRBJ2-3	TRBD1	many
TGTGCCAGCAGAGAGGGGACTAGCGGGATTCCACTGCAAGAGACCCAGTACTTC	CASREGTSGIPLQETQYF	TRBV28	TRBJ2-5	TRBD2	.
TGCAGCGTTGAAATCCGCGGACTAATTAATCGTAATGAGCAGTTCTTC	CSVEIRGLINRNEQFF	TRBV29-1	TRBJ2-1	.	.
TGTGCCAGCAGTCAGGGGCAGCTAGCCAAAAACATTCAGTACTTC	CASSQGQLAKNIQYF	TRBV6-1	TRBJ2-4	.	.
TGTGCCAGTAGTATCATGAATCAGCCCCAGCATTTT	CASSIMNQPQHF	TRBV19	TRBJ1-5	.	few
TGTGCCAGCAGACTAGCGGGATACACAGATACGCAGTATTTT	CASRLAGYTDTQYF	TRBV7-9	TRBJ2-3	TRBD2	.
TGTGCCAGCTCCAAGGGGGTGGAAGGCAATCAGCCCCAGCATTTT	CASSKGVEGNQPQHF	TRBV6-6	TRBJ1-5	.	.
TGCGCCAGCAGCCAAGATGGAGGGTCCTACGAGCAGTACTTC	CASSQDGGSYEQYF	TRBV4-1	TRBJ2-7	.	.
TGTGCCACCAGCACCCTCAGGTCGGGGCAAGAGACCCAGTACTTC	CATSTLRSGQETQYF	TRBV15	TRBJ2-5	.	.
TGCAGCGTGGTCGAGACTAGCGGCTCCTACGAGCAGTACTTC	CSVVETSGSYEQYF	TRBV29-1	TRBJ2-7	TRBD2	.
TGTGCCAGTAGTATCACGGCTAGCGGGACGATCGCAGATACGCAGTATTTT	CASSITASGTIADTQYF	TRBV19	TRBJ2-3	TRBD2	.
TGTGCCAGCAGCGACGGACAGGGGCTGGCCTACGAGCAGTACTTC	CASSDGQGLAYEQYF	TRBV5-6	TRBJ2-7	TRBD1	.
TGTGCCAGCAGTGAGGGGACAGGGCTGGATACGCAGTATTTT	CASSEGTGLDTQYF	TRBV6-4	TRBJ2-3	TRBD1	.
TGTGCCAGCAGCTTCGGTGTGGGGGCGTTCTCCTACGAGCAGTACTTC	CASSFGVGAFSYEQYF	TRBV7-9	TRBJ2-7	.	.
TGTGCTAGTGGTTTGGACGGGAGTCTCTATGGCTACACCTTC	CASGLDGSLYGYTF	TRBV12-5	TRBJ1-2	.	.
TGTGCCAGCAGCTTACTCCTAGCCCGAGAGGATACGCAGTATTTT	CASSLLLAREDTQYF	TRBV11-2	TRBJ2-3	.	.
TGTGCCAGCAGTCCCGCCGGGAGGGATGAGCAGTTCTTC	CASSPAGRDEQFF	TRBV2	TRBJ2-1	TRBD2	.
TGTGCCAGCAGCGAACCTAGCGGTAACTCCTACGAGCAGTACTTC	CASSEPSGNSYEQYF	TRBV5-4	TRBJ2-7	TRBD2	.
TGTGCCAGCAGCTTAGTAGGACAGTTTGCCAAGGGAGATACGCAGTATTTT	CASSLVGQFAKGDTQYF	TRBV7-9	TRBJ2-3	.	.
TGTGCCATCGCGCAGGACAATCAGCCCCAGCATTTT	CAIAQDNQPQHF	TRBV10-3	TRBJ1-5	.	.
TGTGCCAGCAGCTTAGTCCCGGGACTAGACGCCAAAAACATTCAGTACTTC	CASSLVPGLDAKNIQYF	TRBV7-9	TRBJ2-4	TRBD2	.
TGTGCCAGCAGCCAGGGGGAGACCCAGTACTTC	CASSQGETQYF	TRBV11-2	TRBJ2-5	.	.
TGTGCCAGCAGTTACGACACACGAGCTAACTATGGCTACACCTTC	CASSYDTRANYGYTF	TRBV6-4	TRBJ1-2	.	.
TGTGCCAGCAGCTTAGCCGGGAGAAGCGCAGATACGCAGTATTTT	CASSLAGRSADTQYF	TRBV11-2	TRBJ2-3	.	.
TGTGCCAGCAGTTTTCTAGCGGGAGGGCACAATGAGCAGTTCTTC	CASSFLAGGHNEQFF	TRBV6-5	TRBJ2-1	TRBD2	.
TGTGCCAGCAGCGCTCAAAGGGGGCCCACTGAAGCTTTCTTT	CASSAQRGPTEAFF	TRBV9	TRBJ1-1	TRBD1	.
TGTGCTAGTAGGGGGAGCGCGAACACCGGGGAGCTGTTTTTT	CASRGSANTGELFF	TRBV7-2	TRBJ2-2	.	many
TGTGCCAGCAGTGAACGGAGAGGCGCAGGGGGCCGCACAGATACGCAGTATTTT	CASSERRGAGGRTDTQYF	TRBV2	TRBJ2-3	TRBD1	.
TGTGCCAGCAGCCAAGGATTGGGACTAGCGGTCTACGAGCAGTACTTC	CASSQGLGLAVYEQYF	TRBV14	TRBJ2-7	TRBD2	once
TGTGCCAGCAGCTTGAACCTCAGGGGGTTTACCAATCAGCCCCAGCATTTT	CASSLNLRGFTNQPQHF	TRBV7-8	TRBJ1-5	TRBD1	.
TGCGCCAGCAGCTTGTCAGGGGGCGACTATGGCTACACCTTC	CASSLSGGDYGYTF	TRBV5-1	TRBJ1-2	TRBD1	.
TGTGCCAGCAGTTACCTTGGGGCCTATTACGAGCAGTACTTC	CASSYLGAYYEQYF	TRBV6-5	TRBJ2-7	.	.
TGTGCCAGCTCATATGCGCTCCCGAACACCGGGGAGCTGTTTTTT	CASSYALPNTGELFF	TRBV18	TRBJ2-2	.	.
TGCGCCAGCAGCCTACTACTCCAAGAGACCCAGTACTTC	CASSLLLQETQYF	TRBV4-1	TRBJ2-5	.	.
TGTGCCAGCCTGGGGCATTTAGGCGGCTACACCTTC	CASLGHLGGYTF	TRBV6-1	TRBJ1-2	.	.
TGCGCCAGCAGTGTTCTAGCGGGAGCGGGGAATGAGCAGTTCTTC	CASSVLAGAGNEQFF	TRBV10-1	TRBJ2-1	TRBD2	.
TGTGCCAGCAGCTTCGGGAACACTGAAGCTTTCTTT	CASSFGNTEAFF	TRBV5-4	TRBJ1-1	.	.
TGTGCCACCGCGACGGGGGTTGAAGCTTTCTTT	CATATGVEAFF	TRBV15	TRBJ1-1	.	.
TGTGCCAGCAGCCAAGAGACCACTAGCGGGAGCACAGATACGCAGTATTTT	CASSQETTSGSTDTQYF	TRBV4-2	TRBJ2-3	TRBD2	.
TGTGCCACCAGCAGGGGTGGACAGAAAGAGACCCAGTACTTC	CATSRGGQKETQYF	TRBV15	TRBJ2-5	.	.
TGTGCCAGTAAGCGACAGGGACAGGAGAATCAGCCCCAGCATTTT	CASKRQGQENQPQHF	TRBV19	TRBJ1-5	TRBD1	.
TGTGCCAGCAGCTTGGAGGGACAGAGCCAAGAGACCCAGTACTTC	CASSLEGQSQETQYF	TRBV5-6	TRBJ2-5	TRBD1	.
TGTGCCAGCAGTGACTTTGAAGGGAGTGTGCAGTTCTTC	CASSDFEGSVQFF	TRBV6-4	TRBJ2-1	.	.
TGTGCCAGCAGCTTAGGGGGCACCTACGAGCAGTACTTC	CASSLGGTYEQYF	TRBV11-2	TRBJ2-7	.	.
TGTGCCAGCAGCCAAAGTCGTAGTCAGCCCCAGCATTTT	CASSQSRSQPQHF	TRBV14	TRBJ1-5	.	.
TGTGCCAGCAGTGACCCCGGACTAGCTCTCGGAGATACGCAGTATTTT	CASSDPGLALGDTQYF	TRBV6-1	TRBJ2-3	TRBD2	once
TGTGCCAGCAGCTCGTGGGACAGGATAACAGATACGCAGTATTTT	CASSSWDRITDTQYF	TRBV11-1	TRBJ2-3	TRBD1	.
TGTGCCAGCAGTGAACAGGGAGAGACCCAGTACTTC	CASSEQGETQYF	TRBV2	TRBJ2-5	.	.
TGTGCCAGCAGCGAAGGGGCAGCGGGAGGCGGAAATGAGCAGTTCTTC	CASSEGAAGGGNEQFF	TRBV11-1	TRBJ2-1	TRBD2	.
TGTGCCAGCAGCTTGTCGAGTAAAGATACGCAGTATTTT	CASSLSSKDTQYF	TRBV5-6	TRBJ2-3	.	.
TGTGCCAGCAGCCGATCCTTAGCGGGAGGGCCAAACGAGCAGTACTTC	CASSRSLAGGPNEQYF	TRBV7-9	TRBJ2-7	TRBD2	.
TGTGCCAGCAGCTTAAAAGGCCTAGCGGCAAGCACAGATACGCAGTATTTT	CASSLKGLAASTDTQYF	TRBV7-9	TRBJ2-3	TRBD2	.
TGTGCCAGTAGTATAGGGACAGATAATGAAAAACTGTTTTTT	CASSIGTDNEKLFF	TRBV19	TRBJ1-4	.	.